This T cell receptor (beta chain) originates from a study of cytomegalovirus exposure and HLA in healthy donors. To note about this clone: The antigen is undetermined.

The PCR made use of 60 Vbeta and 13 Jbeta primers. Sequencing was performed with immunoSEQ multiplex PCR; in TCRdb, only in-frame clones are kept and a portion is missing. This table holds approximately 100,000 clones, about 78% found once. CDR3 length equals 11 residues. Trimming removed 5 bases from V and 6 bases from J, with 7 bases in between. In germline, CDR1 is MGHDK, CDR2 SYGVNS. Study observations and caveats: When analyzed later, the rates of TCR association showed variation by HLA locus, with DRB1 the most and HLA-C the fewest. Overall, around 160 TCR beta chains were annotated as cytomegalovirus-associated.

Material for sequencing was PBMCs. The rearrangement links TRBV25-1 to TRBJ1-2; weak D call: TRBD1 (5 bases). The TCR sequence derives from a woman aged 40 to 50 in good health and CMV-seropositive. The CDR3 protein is CASSPGDGYTF. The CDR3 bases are TGTGCCAGCAGTCCGGGGGATGGCTACACCTTC.